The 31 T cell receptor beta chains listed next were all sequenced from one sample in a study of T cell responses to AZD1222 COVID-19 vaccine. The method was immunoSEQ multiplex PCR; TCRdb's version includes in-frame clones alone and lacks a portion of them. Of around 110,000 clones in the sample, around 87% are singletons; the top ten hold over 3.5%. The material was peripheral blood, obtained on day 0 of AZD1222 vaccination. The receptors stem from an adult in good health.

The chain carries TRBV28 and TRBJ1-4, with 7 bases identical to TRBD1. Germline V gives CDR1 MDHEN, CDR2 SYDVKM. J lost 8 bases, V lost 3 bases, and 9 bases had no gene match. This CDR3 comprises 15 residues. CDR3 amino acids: CASSFPRTGPEKLFF. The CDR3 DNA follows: TGTGCCAGCAGTTTCCCTCGGACAGGTCCGGAAAAACTGTTTTTT.

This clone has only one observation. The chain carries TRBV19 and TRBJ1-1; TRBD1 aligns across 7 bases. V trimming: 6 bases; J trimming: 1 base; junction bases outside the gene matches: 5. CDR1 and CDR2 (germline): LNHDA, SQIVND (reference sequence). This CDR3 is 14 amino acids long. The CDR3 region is CASRHGDRNTEAFF. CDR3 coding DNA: TGTGCCAGTAGACACGGGGACAGGAACACTGAAGCTTTCTTT.

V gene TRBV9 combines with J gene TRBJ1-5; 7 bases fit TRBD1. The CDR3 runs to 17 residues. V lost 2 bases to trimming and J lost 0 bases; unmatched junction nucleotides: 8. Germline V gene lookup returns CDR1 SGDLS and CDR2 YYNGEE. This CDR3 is CASSVSDRAYSNQPQHF. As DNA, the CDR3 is TGTGCCAGCAGCGTTTCTGACAGGGCTTATAGCAATCAGCCCCAGCATTTT.

In DNA, the CDR3 is TGCGCCAGCAGCCACCTTCGGACAGGCAACAATGAGCAGTTCTTC. As protein: CASSHLRTGNNEQFF. The chain couples TRBV4-3 to TRBJ2-1; 7 bases align to TRBD1. Germline values: CDR1 LGHNA, CDR2 YSLEER. The length of the CDR3 is 15 residues. V lost 3 bases to trimming and J lost 5 bases; unmatched junction nucleotides: 7.

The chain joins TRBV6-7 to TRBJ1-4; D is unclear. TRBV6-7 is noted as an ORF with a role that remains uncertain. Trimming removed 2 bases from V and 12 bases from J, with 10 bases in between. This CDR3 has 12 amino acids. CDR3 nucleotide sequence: TGTGCCAGCAGTTACGAAGGGAAAGAACTGTTTTTT. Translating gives CASSYEGKELFF.

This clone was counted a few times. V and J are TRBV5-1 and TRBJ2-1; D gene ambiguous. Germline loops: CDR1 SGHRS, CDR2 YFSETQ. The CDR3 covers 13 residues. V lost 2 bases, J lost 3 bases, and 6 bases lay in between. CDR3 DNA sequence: TGCGCCAGCAGCTTCACAGTCTACAATGAGCAGTTCTTC. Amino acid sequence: CASSFTVYNEQFF. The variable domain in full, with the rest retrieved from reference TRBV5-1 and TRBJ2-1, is KAGVTQTPRYLIKTRGQQVTLSCSPISGHRSVSWYQQTPGQGLQFLFEYFSETQRNKGNFPGRFSGRQFSNSRSEMNVSTLELGDSALYLCASSFTVYNEQFFGPGTRLTVL.

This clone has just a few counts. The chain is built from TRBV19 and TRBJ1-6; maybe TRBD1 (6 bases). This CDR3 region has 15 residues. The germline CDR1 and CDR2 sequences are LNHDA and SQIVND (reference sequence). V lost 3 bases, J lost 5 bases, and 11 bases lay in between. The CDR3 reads CASSMWGADNSPLHF. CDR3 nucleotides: TGTGCCAGTAGTATGTGGGGGGCGGATAATTCACCCCTCCACTTT.

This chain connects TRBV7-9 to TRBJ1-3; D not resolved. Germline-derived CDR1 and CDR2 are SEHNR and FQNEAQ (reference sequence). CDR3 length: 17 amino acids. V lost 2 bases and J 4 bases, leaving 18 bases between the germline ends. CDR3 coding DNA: TGTGCCAGCAGCTTAACTCCCACTTGGGGATCCGGAAACACCATATATTTT. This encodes CASSLTPTWGSGNTIYF.

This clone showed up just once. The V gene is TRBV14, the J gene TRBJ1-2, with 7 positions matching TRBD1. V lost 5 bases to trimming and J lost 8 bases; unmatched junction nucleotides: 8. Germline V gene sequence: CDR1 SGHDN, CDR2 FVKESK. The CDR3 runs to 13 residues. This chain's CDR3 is CASSIGQDFGYTF. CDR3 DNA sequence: TGTGCCAGCAGCATAGGACAGGATTTCGGCTACACCTTC.

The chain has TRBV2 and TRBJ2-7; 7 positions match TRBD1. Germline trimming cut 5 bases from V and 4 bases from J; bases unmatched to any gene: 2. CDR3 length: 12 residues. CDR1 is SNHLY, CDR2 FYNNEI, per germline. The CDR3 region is CASSLDRYEQYF. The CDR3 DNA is TGTGCCAGCAGTTTGGACAGGTACGAGCAGTACTTC. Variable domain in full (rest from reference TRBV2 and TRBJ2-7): EPEVTQTPSHQVTQMGQEVILRCVPISNHLYFYWYRQILGQKVEFLVSFYNNEISEKSEIFDDQFSVERPDGSNFTLKIRSTKLEDSAMYFCASSLDRYEQYFGPGTRLTVT.

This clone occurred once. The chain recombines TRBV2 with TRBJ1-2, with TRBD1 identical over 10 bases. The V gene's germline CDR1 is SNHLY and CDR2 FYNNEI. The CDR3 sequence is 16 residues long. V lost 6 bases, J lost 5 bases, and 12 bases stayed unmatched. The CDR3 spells CASSPNGQGEGYGYTF. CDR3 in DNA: TGTGCCAGCAGCCCCAACGGACAGGGGGAAGGATATGGCTACACCTTC.

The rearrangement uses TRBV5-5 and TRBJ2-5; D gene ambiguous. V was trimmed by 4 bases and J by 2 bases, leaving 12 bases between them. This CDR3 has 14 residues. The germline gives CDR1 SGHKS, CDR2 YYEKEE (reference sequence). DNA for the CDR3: TGTGCCAGCAGCCTTGCTTGGGCGCAAGAGACCCAGTACTTC. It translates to CASSLAWAQETQYF.

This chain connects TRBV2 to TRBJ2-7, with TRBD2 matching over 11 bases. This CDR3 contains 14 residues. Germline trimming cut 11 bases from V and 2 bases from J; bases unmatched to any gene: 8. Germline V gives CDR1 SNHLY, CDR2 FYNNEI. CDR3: CAGQTSGKTYEQYF. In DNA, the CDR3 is TGTGCCGGACAGACTAGCGGGAAAACCTACGAGCAGTACTTC.

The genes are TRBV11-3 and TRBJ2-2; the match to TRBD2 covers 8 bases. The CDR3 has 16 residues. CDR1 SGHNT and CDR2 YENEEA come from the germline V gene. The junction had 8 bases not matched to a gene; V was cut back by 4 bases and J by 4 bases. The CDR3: CASSSTALAATGELFF. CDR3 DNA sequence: TGTGCCAGCAGCTCAACGGCACTAGCGGCCACCGGGGAGCTGTTTTTT.

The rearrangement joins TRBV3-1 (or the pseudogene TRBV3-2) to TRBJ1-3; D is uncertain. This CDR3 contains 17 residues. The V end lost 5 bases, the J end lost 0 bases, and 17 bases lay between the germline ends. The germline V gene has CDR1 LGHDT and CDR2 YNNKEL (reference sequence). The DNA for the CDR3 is TGTGCCAGCAGCAAAACAAAACACAACCTCTCTGGAAACACCATATATTTT. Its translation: CASSKTKHNLSGNTIYF.

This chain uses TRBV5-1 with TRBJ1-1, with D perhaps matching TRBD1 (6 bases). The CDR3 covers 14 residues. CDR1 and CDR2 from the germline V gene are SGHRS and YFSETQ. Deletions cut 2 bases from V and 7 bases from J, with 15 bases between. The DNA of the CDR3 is TGCGCCAGCAGCTTCCTCGAGGTGGACAGTGAAGCTTTCTTT. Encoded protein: CASSFLEVDSEAFF.

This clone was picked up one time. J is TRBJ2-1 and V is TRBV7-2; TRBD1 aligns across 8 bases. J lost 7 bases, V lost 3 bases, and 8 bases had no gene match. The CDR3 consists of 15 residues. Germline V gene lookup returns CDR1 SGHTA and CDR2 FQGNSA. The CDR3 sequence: CASSFRQGMGNEQFF. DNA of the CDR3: TGTGCCAGCAGCTTTAGACAGGGGATGGGGAATGAGCAGTTCTTC. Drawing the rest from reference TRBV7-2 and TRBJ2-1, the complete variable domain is GAGVSQSPSNKVTEKGKDVELRCDPISGHTALYWYRQSLGQGLEFLIYFQGNSAPDKSGLPSDRFSAERTGGSVSTLTIQRTQQEDSAVYLCASSFRQGMGNEQFFGPGTRLTVL.

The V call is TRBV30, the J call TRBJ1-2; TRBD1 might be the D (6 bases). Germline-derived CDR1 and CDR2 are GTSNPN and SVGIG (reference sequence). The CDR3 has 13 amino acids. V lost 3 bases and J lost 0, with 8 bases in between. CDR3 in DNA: TGTGCCTGGAGAGGGGGGTCTAACTATGGCTACACCTTC. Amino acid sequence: CAWRGGSNYGYTF.

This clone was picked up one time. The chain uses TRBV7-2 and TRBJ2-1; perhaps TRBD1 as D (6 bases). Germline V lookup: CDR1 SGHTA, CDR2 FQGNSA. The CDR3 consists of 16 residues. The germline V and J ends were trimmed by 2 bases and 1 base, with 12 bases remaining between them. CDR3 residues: CASSLLTGLSYNEQFF. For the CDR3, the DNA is TGTGCCAGCAGCTTATTGACAGGATTGTCCTACAATGAGCAGTTCTTC.

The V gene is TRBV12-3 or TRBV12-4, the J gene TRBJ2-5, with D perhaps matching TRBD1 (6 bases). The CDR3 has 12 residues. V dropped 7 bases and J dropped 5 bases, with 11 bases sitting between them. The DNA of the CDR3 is TGTGCCAGCACTCCTACAGGGGAGACCCAGTACTTC. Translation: CASTPTGETQYF.

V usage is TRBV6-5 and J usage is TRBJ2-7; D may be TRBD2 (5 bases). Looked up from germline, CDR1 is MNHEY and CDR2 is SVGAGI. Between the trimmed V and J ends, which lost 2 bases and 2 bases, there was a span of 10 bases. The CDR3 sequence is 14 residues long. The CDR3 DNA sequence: TGTGCCAGCAGTTACCGGGGAAACACCTACGAGCAGTACTTC. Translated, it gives CASSYRGNTYEQYF.

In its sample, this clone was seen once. CDR3 protein: CASSYSTTAYEQYF. CDR3 nucleotides: TGTGCCAGCAGTTACTCGACGACAGCCTACGAGCAGTACTTC. The chain joins TRBV6-5 to TRBJ2-7; D perhaps matches TRBD1 (5 bases). Germline loops: CDR1 MNHEY, CDR2 SVGAGI. The CDR3 sequence is 14 residues long. Trimming shortened V by 0 bases and J by 2 bases, and 8 bases separated the two germline ends.

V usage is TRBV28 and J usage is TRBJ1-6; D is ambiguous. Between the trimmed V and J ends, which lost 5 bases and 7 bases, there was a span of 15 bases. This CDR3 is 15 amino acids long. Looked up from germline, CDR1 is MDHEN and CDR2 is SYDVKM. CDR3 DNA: TGTGCCAGCAGTCTCCCGGACGGGGAGAATTCACCCCTCCACTTT. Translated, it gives CASSLPDGENSPLHF.

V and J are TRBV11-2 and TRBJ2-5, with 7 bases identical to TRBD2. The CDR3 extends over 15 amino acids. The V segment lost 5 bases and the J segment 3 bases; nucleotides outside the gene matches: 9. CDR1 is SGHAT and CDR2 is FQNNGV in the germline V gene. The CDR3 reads CASSPGWGGEETQYF. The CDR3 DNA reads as TGTGCCAGCAGCCCAGGGTGGGGGGGAGAAGAGACCCAGTACTTC. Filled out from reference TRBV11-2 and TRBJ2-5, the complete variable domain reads EAGVAQSPRYKIIEKRQSVAFWCNPISGHATLYWYQQILGQGPKLLIQFQNNGVVDDSQLPKDRFSAERLKGVDSTLKIQPAKLEDSAVYLCASSPGWGGEETQYFGPGTRLLVL.

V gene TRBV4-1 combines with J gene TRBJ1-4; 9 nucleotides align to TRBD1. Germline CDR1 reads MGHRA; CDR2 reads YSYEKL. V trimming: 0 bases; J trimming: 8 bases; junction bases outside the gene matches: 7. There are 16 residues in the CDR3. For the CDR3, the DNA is TGCGCCAGCAGCCAAGATTGGGGACAGGGTGAGGAAAAACTGTTTTTT. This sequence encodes CASSQDWGQGEEKLFF.

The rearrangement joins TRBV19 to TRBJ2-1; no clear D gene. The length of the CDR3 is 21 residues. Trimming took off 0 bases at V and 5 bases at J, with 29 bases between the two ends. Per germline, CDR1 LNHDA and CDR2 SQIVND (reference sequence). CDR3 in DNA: TGTGCCAGTAGTATAGACAAAACGAGTCGCCGTGGGCCGAGTCGCGACAATGAGCAGTTCTTC. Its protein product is CASSIDKTSRRGPSRDNEQFF.

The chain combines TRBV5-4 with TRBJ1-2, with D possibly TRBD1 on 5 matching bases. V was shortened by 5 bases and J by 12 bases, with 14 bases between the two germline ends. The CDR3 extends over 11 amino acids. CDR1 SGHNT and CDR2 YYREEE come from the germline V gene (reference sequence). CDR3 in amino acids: CASRGLAGHTF. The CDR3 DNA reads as TGTGCCAGCAGGGGGTTGGCAGGGCACACCTTC. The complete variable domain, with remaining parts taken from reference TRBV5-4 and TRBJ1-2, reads ETGVTQSPTHLIKTRGQQVTLRCSSQSGHNTVSWYQQALGQGPQFIFQYYREEENGRGNFPPRFSGLQFPNYSSELNVNALELDDSALYLCASRGLAGHTFGSGTRLTVV.

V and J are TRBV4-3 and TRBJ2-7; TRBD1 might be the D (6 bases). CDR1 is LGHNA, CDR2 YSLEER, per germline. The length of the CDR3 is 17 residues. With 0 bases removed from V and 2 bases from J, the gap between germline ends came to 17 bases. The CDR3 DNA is TGCGCCAGCAGCCAAGACCCAACCTACAGGGCGACCTACGAGCAGTACTTC. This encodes CASSQDPTYRATYEQYF.

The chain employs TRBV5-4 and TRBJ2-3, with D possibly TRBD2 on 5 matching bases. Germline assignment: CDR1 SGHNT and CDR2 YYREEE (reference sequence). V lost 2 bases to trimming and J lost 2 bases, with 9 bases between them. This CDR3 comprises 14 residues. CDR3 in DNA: TGTGCCAGCAGCTTTAGCGAGCCCACAGATACGCAGTATTTT. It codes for CASSFSEPTDTQYF.

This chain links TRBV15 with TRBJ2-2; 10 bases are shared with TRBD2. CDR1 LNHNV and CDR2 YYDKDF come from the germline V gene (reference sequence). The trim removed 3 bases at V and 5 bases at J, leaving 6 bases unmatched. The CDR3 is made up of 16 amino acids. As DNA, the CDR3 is TGTGCCACCAGCAGGGAGCGGGAGGGCCCGACCGGGGAGCTGTTTTTT. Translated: CATSREREGPTGELFF.

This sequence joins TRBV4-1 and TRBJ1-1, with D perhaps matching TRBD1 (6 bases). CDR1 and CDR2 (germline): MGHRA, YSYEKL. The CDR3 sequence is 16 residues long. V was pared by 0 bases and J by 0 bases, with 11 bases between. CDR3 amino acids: CASSQDQGLVNTEAFF. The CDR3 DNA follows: TGCGCCAGCAGCCAAGATCAGGGGCTGGTGAACACTGAAGCTTTCTTT.